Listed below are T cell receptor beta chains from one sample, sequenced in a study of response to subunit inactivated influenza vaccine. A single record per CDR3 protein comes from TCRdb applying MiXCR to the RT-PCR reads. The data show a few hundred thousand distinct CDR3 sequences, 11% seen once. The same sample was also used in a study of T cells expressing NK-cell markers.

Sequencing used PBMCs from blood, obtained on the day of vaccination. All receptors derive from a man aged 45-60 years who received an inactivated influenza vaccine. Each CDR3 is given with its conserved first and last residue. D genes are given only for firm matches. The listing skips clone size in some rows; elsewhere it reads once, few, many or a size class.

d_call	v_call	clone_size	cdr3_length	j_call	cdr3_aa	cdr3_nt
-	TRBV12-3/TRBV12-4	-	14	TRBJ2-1	CASSLIGAYNEQFF	TGTGCCAGCAGTTTAATCGGGGCATACAATGAGCAGTTCTTC
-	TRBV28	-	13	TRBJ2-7	CASSDSLYYEQYF	TGTGCCAGCAGTGACAGCTTATACTACGAGCAGTACTTC
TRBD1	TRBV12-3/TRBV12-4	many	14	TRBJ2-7	CASSYRDRGYEQYF	TGTGCCAGCAGTTACCGGGACAGAGGCTACGAGCAGTACTTC
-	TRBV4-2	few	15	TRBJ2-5	CASSQGDLSQETQYF	TGTGCCAGCAGCCAAGGGGACTTATCTCAAGAGACCCAGTACTTC
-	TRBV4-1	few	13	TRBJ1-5	CASSQDTPGPQHF	TGCGCCAGCAGCCAAGACACCCCGGGGCCCCAGCATTTT
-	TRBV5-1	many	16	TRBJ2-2	CASSLAPTWGTGELFF	TGCGCCAGCAGCTTGGCCCCGACTTGGGGCACCGGGGAGCTGTTTTTT
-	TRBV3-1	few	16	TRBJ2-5	CASSQAAGGYQETQYF	TGTGCCAGCAGCCAAGCGGCAGGGGGGTACCAAGAGACCCAGTACTTC
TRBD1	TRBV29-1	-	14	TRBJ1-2	CSVEDLGQGRGYTF	TGCAGCGTTGAAGATTTAGGACAGGGCCGGGGCTACACCTTC
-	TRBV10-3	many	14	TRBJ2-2	CAISEQTNTGELFF	TGTGCCATCAGTGAACAAACTAACACCGGGGAGCTGTTTTTT
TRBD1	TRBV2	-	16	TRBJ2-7	CASRRSPGQGAYEQYF	TGTGCCAGCAGGAGATCACCGGGACAGGGGGCTTATGAGCAGTACTTC
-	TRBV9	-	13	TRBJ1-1	CASSVLQNTEAFF	TGTGCCAGCAGCGTATTACAGAACACTGAAGCTTTCTTT
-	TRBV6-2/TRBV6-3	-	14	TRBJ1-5	CASTPGQVKQPQHF	TGTGCCAGCACCCCCGGGCAGGTTAAGCAGCCCCAGCATTTT